Listed below are T cell receptor beta chains from one sample, sequenced in a study of blood T cell repertoires in COVID-19. The method was immunoSEQ multiplex PCR; TCRdb's version includes in-frame clones alone and lacks a portion of them. Counted here are over 90,000 clones, 80% to 90% occurring once; the ten biggest clones make up about 4%. Sequencing was done on a sample of peripheral blood. The receptors come from a woman aged 55-69 years with acute or convalescent COVID-19. CDR3s include the opening cysteine and the closing phenylalanine or tryptophan. Each record gives: clone size, J gene, V gene, D gene, CDR3 DNA, CDR3 protein. D genes are given only for firm matches. Part of the rows lack a size; the others show once, few, many or a class for expanded clones.

>.|TRBJ1-3|TRBV5-1|.
TGCGCCAGCAGCTTGGAACCAGGGAGAAACACCATATATTTT
CASSLEPGRNTIYF
>.|TRBJ1-1|TRBV2|.
TGTGCCAGCCGGGCTCAGGGAGGGGGTAGTAAAGCTTTCTTT
CASRAQGGGSKAFF
>.|TRBJ1-6|TRBV10-3|.
TGTGCCATCAGTTCAGGGTTAGAGAATTCACCCCTCCACTTT
CAISSGLENSPLHF
>.|TRBJ2-7|TRBV5-1|.
TGCGCCAGCAGCTTTGCAGTTACCTACGAGCAGTACTTC
CASSFAVTYEQYF
>.|TRBJ1-4|TRBV4-2|TRBD1
TGTGCCAGCAGCCAAACAGGGGCAACTAATGAAAAACTGTTTTTT
CASSQTGATNEKLFF
>.|TRBJ1-1|TRBV10-3|.
TGTGCCATCATGCAGGGCTCTGAAGCTTTCTTT
CAIMQGSEAFF
>few|TRBJ2-1|TRBV9|TRBD2
TGTGCCAGCAGCGTAGGAGGCGGGGGCTACAATGAGCAGTTCTTC
CASSVGGGGYNEQFF
>.|TRBJ1-2|TRBV7-2|.
TGTGCCAGCAGCTTAGTAACGACAGGCTCCTATGGCTACACCTTC
CASSLVTTGSYGYTF
>few|TRBJ2-1|TRBV6-6|TRBD2
TGTGCCAGCAGATGGACTAGCGGGAGGGGTAATGAGCAGTTCTTC
CASRWTSGRGNEQFF
>.|TRBJ2-1|TRBV10-1|TRBD2
TGCGCCAGCAGTGAGGCGGGACTAGCGGGAGGTGAGCAGTTCTTC
CASSEAGLAGGEQFF
>.|TRBJ2-7|TRBV19|TRBD1
TGTGCCAGTAGTATCGGGACAGGGGCGAACTACGAGCAGTACTTC
CASSIGTGANYEQYF
>.|TRBJ2-5|TRBV5-4|TRBD2
TGTGCCAGCCGCCTTGGGACTAGCGAAGAGACCCAGTACTTC
CASRLGTSEETQYF
>.|TRBJ1-1|TRBV15|.
TGTGCCACCAGCAGACCCCAGTCAGCCGGGGGGGCTGAAGCTTTCTTT
CATSRPQSAGGAEAFF
>.|TRBJ2-2|TRBV29-1|TRBD2
TGCAGCGTTAAGTGGACTAGCGCGAACACCGGGGAGCTGTTTTTT
CSVKWTSANTGELFF